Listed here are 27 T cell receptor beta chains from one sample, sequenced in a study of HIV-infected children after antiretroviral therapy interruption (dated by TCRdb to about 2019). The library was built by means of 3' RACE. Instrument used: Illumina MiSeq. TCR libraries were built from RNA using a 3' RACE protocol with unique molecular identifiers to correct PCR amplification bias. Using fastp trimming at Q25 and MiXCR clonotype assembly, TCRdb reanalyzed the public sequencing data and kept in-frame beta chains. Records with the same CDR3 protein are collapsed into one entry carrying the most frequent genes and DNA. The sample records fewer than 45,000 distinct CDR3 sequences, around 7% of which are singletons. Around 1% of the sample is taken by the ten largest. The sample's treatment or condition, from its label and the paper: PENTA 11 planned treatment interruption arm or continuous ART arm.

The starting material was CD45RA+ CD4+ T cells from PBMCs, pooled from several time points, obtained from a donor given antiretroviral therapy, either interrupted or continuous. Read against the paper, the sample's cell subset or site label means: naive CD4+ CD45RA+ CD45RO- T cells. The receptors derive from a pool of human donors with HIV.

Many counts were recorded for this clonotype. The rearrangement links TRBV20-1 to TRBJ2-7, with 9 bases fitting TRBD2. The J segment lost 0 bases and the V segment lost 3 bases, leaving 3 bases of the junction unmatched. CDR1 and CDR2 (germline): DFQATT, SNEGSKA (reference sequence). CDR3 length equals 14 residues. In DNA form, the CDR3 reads TGCAGTGCTAGCAGCGGGGGGCCCTCCTACGAGCAGTACTTC. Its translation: CSASSGGPSYEQYF.

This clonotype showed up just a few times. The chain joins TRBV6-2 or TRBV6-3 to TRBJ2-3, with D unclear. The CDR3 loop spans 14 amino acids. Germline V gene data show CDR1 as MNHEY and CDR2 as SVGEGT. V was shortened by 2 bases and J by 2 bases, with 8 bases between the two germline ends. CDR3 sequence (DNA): TGTGCCAGCAGTTACGTATTGACCACAGATACGCAGTATTTT. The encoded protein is CASSYVLTTDTQYF.

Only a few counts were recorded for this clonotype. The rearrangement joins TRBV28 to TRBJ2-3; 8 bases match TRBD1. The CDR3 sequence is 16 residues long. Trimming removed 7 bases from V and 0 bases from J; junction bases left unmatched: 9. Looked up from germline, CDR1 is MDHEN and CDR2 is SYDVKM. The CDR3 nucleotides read TGTGCCAGCAAGGCAGGGGGCCTGACTAGCACAGATACGCAGTATTTT. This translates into CASKAGGLTSTDTQYF.

The CDR3 region has the DNA TGCGCCAGCAGCCATACCGGGGACCGCAACTATGGCTACACCTTC. This encodes CASSHTGDRNYGYTF. J is TRBJ1-2 and V is TRBV4-3; D possibly corresponds to TRBD1 (5 bases). Germline-derived CDR1 and CDR2 are LGHNA and YSLEER. This CDR3 has 15 residues. Trimming shortened V by 3 bases and J by 2 bases, and 13 bases separated the two germline ends.

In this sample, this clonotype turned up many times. The CDR3 loop is CASSPTGKSYEQYF. DNA of the CDR3: TGTGCCAGCAGCCCCACAGGGAAGTCCTACGAGCAGTACTTC. The chain couples TRBV3-1 to TRBJ2-7; D might be TRBD1 (6 bases). The CDR3 is 14 residues long. Germline V gives CDR1 LGHDT, CDR2 YNNKEL (reference sequence). V was clipped by 4 bases and J by 1 base, with 11 bases between them.

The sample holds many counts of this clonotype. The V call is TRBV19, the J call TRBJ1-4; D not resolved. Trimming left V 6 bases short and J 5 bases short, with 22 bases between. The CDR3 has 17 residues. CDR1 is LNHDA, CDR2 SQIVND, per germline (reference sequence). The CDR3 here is CASRQRAQTFENEKLFF. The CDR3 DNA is TGTGCCAGTAGACAACGGGCACAAACGTTCGAGAATGAAAAACTGTTTTTT.

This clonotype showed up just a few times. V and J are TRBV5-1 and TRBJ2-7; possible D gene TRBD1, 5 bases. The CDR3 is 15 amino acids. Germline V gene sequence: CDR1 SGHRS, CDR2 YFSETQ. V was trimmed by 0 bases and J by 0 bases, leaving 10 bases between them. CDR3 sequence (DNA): TGCGCCAGCAGCTTGGGTAGTGACAGCTCCTACGAGCAGTACTTC. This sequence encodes CASSLGSDSSYEQYF. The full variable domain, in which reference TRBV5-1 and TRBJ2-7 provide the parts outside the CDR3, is KAGVTQTPRYLIKTRGQQVTLSCSPISGHRSVSWYQQTPGQGLQFLFEYFSETQRNKGNFPGRFSGRQFSNSRSEMNVSTLELGDSALYLCASSLGSDSSYEQYFGPGTRLTVT.

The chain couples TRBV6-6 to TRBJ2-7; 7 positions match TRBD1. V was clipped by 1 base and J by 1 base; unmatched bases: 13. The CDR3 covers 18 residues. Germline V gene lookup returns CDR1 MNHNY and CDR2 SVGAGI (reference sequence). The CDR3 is CASSYWQSRQGHSYEQYF. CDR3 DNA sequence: TGTGCCAGCAGTTACTGGCAGAGTCGACAGGGACATTCCTACGAGCAGTACTTC.

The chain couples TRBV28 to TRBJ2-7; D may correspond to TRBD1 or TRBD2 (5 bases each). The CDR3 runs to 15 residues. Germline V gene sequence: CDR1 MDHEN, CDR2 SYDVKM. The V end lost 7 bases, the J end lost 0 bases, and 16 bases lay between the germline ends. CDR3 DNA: TGTGCCAGCAAGAGACGGGACCGCGTCTCCTACGAGCAGTACTTC. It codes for CASKRRDRVSYEQYF.

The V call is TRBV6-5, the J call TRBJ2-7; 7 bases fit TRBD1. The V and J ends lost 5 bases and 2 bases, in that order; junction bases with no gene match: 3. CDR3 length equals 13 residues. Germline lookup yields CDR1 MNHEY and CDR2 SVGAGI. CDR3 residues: CASSHGQAYEQYF. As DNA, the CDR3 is TGTGCCAGCAGTCACGGACAGGCCTACGAGCAGTACTTC.

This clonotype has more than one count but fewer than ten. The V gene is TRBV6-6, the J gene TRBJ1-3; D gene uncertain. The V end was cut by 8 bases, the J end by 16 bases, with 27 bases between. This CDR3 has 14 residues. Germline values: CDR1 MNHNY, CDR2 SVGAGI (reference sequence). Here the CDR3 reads CASGDGVSGNTLYF. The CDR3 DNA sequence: TGTGCCAGCGGTGACGGGGTTTCTGGAAATACGCTCTATTTT.

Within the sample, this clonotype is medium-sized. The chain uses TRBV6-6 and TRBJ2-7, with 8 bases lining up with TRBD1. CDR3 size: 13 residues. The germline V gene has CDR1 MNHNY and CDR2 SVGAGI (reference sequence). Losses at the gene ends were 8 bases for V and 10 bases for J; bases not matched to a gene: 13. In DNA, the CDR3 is TGTGCCAGCGGTCAGGGACAGGATTATGAACAGTACTTC. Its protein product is CASGQGQDYEQYF.

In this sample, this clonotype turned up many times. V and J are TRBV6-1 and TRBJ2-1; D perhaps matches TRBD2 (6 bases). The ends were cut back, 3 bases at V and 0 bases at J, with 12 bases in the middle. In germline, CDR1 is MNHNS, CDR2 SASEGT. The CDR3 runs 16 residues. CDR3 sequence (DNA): TGTGCCAGCAGTGACTTAGCGGCCCTCTCCTACAATGAGCAGTTCTTC. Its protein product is CASSDLAALSYNEQFF.

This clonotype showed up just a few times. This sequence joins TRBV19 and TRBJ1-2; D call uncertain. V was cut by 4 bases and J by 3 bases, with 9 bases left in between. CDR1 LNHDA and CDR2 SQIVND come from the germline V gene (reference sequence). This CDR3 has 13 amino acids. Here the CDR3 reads CASSSAHYYGYTF. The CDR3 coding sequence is TGTGCCAGTAGTAGTGCACACTACTATGGCTACACCTTC.

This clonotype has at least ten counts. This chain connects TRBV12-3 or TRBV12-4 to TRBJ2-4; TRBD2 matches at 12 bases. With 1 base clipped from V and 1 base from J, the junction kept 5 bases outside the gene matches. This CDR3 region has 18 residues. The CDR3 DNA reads TGTGCCAGCAGTTTAGGTCTAGCGGGAGGGCCGGCCAAAAACATTCAGTACTTC. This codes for CASSLGLAGGPAKNIQYF.

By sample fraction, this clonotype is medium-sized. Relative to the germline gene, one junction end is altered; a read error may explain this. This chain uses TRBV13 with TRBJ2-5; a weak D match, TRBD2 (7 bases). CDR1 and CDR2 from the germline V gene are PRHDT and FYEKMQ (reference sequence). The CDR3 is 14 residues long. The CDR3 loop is CASSLGGRQDTQYF. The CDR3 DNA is TGTGCCAGCTCTCTCGGGGGGCGCCAAGACACCCAGTACTTT. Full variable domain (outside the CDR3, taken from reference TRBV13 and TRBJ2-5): AAGVIQSPRHLIKEKRETATLKCYPIPRHDTVYWYQQGPGQDPQFLISFYEKMQSDKGSIPDRFSAQQFSDYHSELNMSSLELGDSALYFCASSLGGRQDTQYFGPGTRLLVL.

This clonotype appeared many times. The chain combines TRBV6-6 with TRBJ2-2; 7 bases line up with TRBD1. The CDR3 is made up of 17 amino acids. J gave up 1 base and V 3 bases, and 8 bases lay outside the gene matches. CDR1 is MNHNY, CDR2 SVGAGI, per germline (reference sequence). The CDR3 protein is CASSYDRASVNTGELFF. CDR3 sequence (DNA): TGTGCCAGCAGTTATGACAGGGCGTCCGTGAACACCGGGGAGCTGTTTTTT.

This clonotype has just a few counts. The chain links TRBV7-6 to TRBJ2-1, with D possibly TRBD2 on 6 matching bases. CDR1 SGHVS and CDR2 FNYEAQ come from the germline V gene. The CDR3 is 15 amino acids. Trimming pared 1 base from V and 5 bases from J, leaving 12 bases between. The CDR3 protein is CASSLGSRGDNEQFF. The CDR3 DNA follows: TGTGCCAGCAGCTTAGGGTCCCGCGGGGACAATGAGCAGTTCTTC.

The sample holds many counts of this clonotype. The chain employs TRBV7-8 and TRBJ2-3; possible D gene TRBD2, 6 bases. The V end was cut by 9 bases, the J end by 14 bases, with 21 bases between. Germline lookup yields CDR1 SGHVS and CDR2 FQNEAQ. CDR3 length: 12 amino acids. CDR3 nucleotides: TGTGCCAGGATGCGGGAACACACTGCTTGGTATTTT. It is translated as CARMREHTAWYF.

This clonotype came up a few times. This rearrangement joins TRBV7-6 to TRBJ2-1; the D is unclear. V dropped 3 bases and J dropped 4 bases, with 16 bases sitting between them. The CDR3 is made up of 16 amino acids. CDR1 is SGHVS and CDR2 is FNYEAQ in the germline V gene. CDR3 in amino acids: CASSFRYRQVYNEQFF. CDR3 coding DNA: TGTGCCAGCAGCTTTCGGTACAGACAAGTATACAATGAGCAGTTCTTC.

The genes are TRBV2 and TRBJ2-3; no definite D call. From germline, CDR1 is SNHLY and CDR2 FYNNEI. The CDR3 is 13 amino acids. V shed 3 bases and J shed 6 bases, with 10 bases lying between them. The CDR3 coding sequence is TGTGCCAGCAGTGACTCGGGCGGCGATACGCAGTATTTT. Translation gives CASSDSGGDTQYF.

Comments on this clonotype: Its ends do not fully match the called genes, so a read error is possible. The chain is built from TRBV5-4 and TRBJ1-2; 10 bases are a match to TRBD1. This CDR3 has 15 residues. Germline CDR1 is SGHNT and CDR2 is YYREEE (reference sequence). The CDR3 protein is CASTLDRGGRGGYTF. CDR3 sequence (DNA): TGTGCCAGCACCTTGGACAGGGGGGGACGTGGAGGCTACACCTTC.

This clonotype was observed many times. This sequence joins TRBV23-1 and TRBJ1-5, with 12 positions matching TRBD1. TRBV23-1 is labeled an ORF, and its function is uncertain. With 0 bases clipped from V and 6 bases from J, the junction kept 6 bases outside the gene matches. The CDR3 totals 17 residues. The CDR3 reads CASSQSGDRGLCQPQHF. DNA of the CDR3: TGCGCCAGCAGTCAATCGGGGGACAGGGGGCTTTGTCAGCCCCAGCATTTT.

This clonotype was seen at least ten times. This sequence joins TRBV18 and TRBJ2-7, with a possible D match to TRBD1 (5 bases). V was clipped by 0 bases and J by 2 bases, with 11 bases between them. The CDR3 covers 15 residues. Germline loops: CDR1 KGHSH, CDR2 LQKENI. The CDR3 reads CASSPPVTATYEQYF. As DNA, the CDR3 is TGTGCCAGCTCACCACCCGTGACAGCAACCTACGAGCAGTACTTC.

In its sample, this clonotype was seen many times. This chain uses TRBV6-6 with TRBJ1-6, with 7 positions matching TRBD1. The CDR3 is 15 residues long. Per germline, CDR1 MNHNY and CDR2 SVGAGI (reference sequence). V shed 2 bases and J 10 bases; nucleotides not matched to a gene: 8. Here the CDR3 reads CASSYPRGADSPLHF. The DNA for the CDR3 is TGTGCCAGCAGTTACCCCAGGGGGGCGGACTCACCCCTCCACTTT.

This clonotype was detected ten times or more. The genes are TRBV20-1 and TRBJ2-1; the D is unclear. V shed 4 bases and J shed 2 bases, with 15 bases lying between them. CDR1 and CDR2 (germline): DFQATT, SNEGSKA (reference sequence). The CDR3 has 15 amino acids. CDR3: CSAMVGSNTYNEQFF. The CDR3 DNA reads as TGCAGTGCTATGGTCGGGTCGAATACCTACAATGAGCAGTTCTTC.

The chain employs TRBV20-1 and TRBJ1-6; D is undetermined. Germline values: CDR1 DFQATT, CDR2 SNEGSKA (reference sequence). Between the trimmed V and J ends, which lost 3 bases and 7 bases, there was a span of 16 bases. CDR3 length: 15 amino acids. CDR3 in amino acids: CSASDIGFGNSPLHF. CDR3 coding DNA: TGCAGTGCTAGCGATATAGGGTTCGGGAATTCACCCCTCCACTTT.